These 2 T cell receptor beta chains share one sample of origin, sequenced in a study of neurological immune-mediated disorders. MiXCR, applied by TCRdb to the 5' RACE reads, yields one record per CDR3 protein. The sample has 75,000 to 95,000 distinct CDR3 sequences; roughly 15% are singletons. Sequences were obtained from PBMCs. Every receptor here comes from a woman aged 40 to 50 in good health.

Only a few counts were recorded for this clonotype. CDR3 DNA sequence: TGTGCCACCAGCAGACCCCAGGGGGGTGAAGGGGGCCAAGATACGCAGTATTTT. Translation gives CATSRPQGGEGGQDTQYF. This rearrangement joins TRBV15 to TRBJ2-3; weak D call: TRBD1 (7 bases). The germline V and J ends were trimmed by 2 bases and 5 bases, with 23 bases remaining between them. The CDR3 consists of 18 residues. Germline CDR1 and CDR2: LNHNV and YYDKDF (reference sequence).

Ten or more counts support this clonotype. J is TRBJ2-3 and V is TRBV20-1, with 13 positions matching TRBD2. V was pared by 6 bases and J by 1 base, with 4 bases of the junction left unmatched. This CDR3 contains 15 residues. Germline V gives CDR1 DFQATT, CDR2 SNEGSKA (reference sequence). The CDR3: CSAGTSGEGTDTQYF. The DNA of the CDR3 is TGCAGTGCGGGGACTAGCGGGGAGGGCACAGATACGCAGTATTTT.